This T cell receptor beta chain was sequenced for a study of T cells in Graves' hyperthyroidism and ophthalmopathy (dated by TCRdb to about 2019). The study in broad terms: Peripheral blood was collected at initial diagnosis, before any treatment. Following sampling, methimazole starting at 30 mg daily was given to hyperthyroidism patients, and high-dose intravenous methylprednisolone was given to ophthalmopathy patients. A discovery cohort of about 96 patients, roughly 45 with Graves' ophthalmopathy and about 60 with stable Graves' hyperthyroidism, was used to find distinguishing TCR V-J signatures. An independent validation cohort of 18 to 20 hyperthyroidism patients and some 15 patients who later progressed to ophthalmopathy tested prospective prediction of ophthalmopathy. The study also compared thyroid tissue and blood T-cell repertoires from five or six Graves' hyperthyroidism patients. The roughly 90 discovery patients were divided at random into training and test sets in a 7:3 ratio. The paper describes TCR Vbeta CDR3 sequencing of 120 to 150 peripheral blood samples, made up of 43 ophthalmopathy patients, some 80 hyperthyroidism patients and 17 progressor patients. Findings and caveats that apply to the study as a whole: Most expanded thyroid clonotypes (frequency above 0.001) were also detected in blood, a finding suggesting that blood repertoires may reflect thyroid immune responses. A model built on a 13 V-J signature distinguished ophthalmopathy from stable hyperthyroidism, reaching 85% to 90% sensitivity and 81% to 83% specificity in cross-validation and 80%/75% in testing. Sample size was not statistically predetermined, and investigators were not blinded to group allocation. In validation, the model predicted progression to ophthalmopathy with just under 71% sensitivity and over 72% specificity, a median of around 6.6 months before onset.

Graves' hyperthyroidism was defined as stable when no progression to ophthalmopathy occurred over 18 months of follow-up. Hyperthyroidism patients were newly diagnosed, had a disease duration of under 2 months, and were aged 18 to 65 years. Any patient with an uncontrolled infection, another autoimmune disease, pregnancy or lactation was excluded. Diagnoses relied on clinical symptoms, serum thyroxine and TRAb, thyroid ultrasound and orbital computed tomography. PBMCs were separated from roughly 10 ml of fresh peripheral blood using Ficoll-Paque density gradient centrifugation. Total RNA was extracted using Trizol reagent, and RNA quality was assessed on an Agilent 2100 Bioanalyzer. TCR beta CDR3 regions were amplified from RNA transcripts. For the first round of RT-PCR on the TCR CDR3, the HTBI primer set was used together with the Qiagen OneStep RT-PCR kit. Libraries were constructed in a second round of multiplex PCR, after which size selection and purification were carried out. The libraries were sequenced on an Illumina HiSeq2000 using paired-end 100 bp reads. As for the authors' bioinformatics: SOAPnuke was used to process the raw data, throwing out any read that contained adapters or uncalled bases, had a mean Phred below 15, or lacked an exact constant-primer or identifier match. High-quality paired reads were merged with COPE v1.2.5, and unique nucleotide sequences were defined as clonotypes. MiTCR v1.1 was used to align the clonotypes against IMGT TRBV, TRBD and TRBJ reference segments. The analysis was restricted to V-J combinations with a frequency above 0.0001, which together covered roughly 99% of the repertoires. The TCS score was defined as the ratio of F50 (clonal expansion) to E x V (chaos), calculated using BLOSUM62-based TCRdist between CDR3 peptides within each V-J. Welch's t-statistics and random forest reduced around 510 V-J features to some 14, which were used in a naive Bayes classifier (R e1071). TCRdb reprocessing: public reads trimmed at Q25 with fastp, clones called with MiXCR, in-frame beta chains kept. Rows matching on CDR3 protein sequence are summarized as one entry with the most common DNA and genes. V and J calls and clone size were set by TCRdb, not the authors. This sample is represented by 500,000 to 750,000 distinct CDR3 sequences; around a sixth of them were singletons. The top ten hold around 7.5% of the sample.

This clonotype was picked up many times. This receptor's antigen is unknown. Within one base of it there is no much larger clone, and no base qualities were kept. The CDR3 goes from the cysteine to the phenylalanine over 14 residues. Only CDR3 DNA is held: 42 bases, read in frame from base 1. V is pared back by 0 bases and J by 7 bases, with 12 bases lying between the germline termini. CDR1 and CDR2 (DFQATT, SNEGSKA) derive from the germline V gene (reference sequence). This sequence uses TRBV20-1 and TRBJ1-4, with no reliable assignment of the D segment. The receptor was isolated from a woman in her twenties or thirties with Graves' hyperthyroidism. Material for sequencing was blood. The nucleotide sequence reads as follows: TGCAGTGCTAGAGATCGGAGGGCGAGTGAAAAACTGTTTTTT. Its protein reads: CSARDRRASEKLFF.